The 5 T cell receptor beta chains below all came from one sample that was sequenced in a study of cytomegalovirus exposure and HLA in healthy donors. 13 Jbeta primers and 60 Vbeta primers were used for the PCR. TCRdb keeps only in-frame clones here, not all; method: immunoSEQ multiplex PCR. The repertoire includes some 160,000 clones, 70% to 80% of them detected once, and about 1.5% sits in the top ten. Sequenced input: PBMCs. All receptors derive from a male donor in good health and CMV-seronegative.

The chain combines TRBV7-8 with TRBJ2-7, with 9 bases that match TRBD1. There are 16 residues in the CDR3. Trimming removed 5 bases from V and 3 bases from J; junction bases left unmatched: 11. Germline assignment: CDR1 SGHVS and CDR2 FQNEAQ. CDR3 loop: CASSPLTGTGHYEQYF. The CDR3 nucleotides are TGTGCCAGCAGCCCCCTGACCGGGACAGGGCACTACGAGCAGTACTTC.

The chain employs TRBV5-4 and TRBJ2-2, with 7 bases identical to TRBD2. The CDR3 has 13 amino acids. V lost 6 bases, J lost 6 bases, and 5 bases stayed unmatched. The germline CDR1 and CDR2 sequences are SGHNT and YYREEE (reference sequence). The CDR3, as DNA: TGTGCCAGCAAAGCGGGACCCGCCGGGGAGCTGTTTTTT. Encoded protein: CASKAGPAGELFF.

This chain connects TRBV28 to TRBJ1-4; D is perhaps TRBD1 (5 bases). The CDR3 contains 15 residues. Trimming left V 1 base short and J 5 bases short, with 11 bases between. Looked up from germline, CDR1 is MDHEN and CDR2 is SYDVKM. The CDR3 here is CASSLSTGLNEKLFF. The DNA for the CDR3 is TGTGCCAGCAGTTTATCAACAGGTCTCAATGAAAAACTGTTTTTT.

Note on this clone: Other DNA sequences in this specimen translate into the identical CDR3. The J gene is TRBJ2-3, the V gene TRBV27, with no clear D. Trimming removed 2 bases from V and 5 bases from J, with 5 bases in between. The CDR3 covers 12 residues. Germline CDR1 and CDR2: MNHEY and SMNVEV (reference sequence). CDR3 protein: CASSLNGDTQYF. CDR3 DNA: TGTGCCAGCAGTTTAAACGGAGATACGCAGTATTTT.

In DNA form, the CDR3 reads TGTGCCAGCAGTTCTCCTCTACTGGACAGGGGAGGTCAGCCCCAGCATTTT. Amino acid sequence: CASSSPLLDRGGQPQHF. J is TRBJ1-5 and V is TRBV28; 9 bases map to TRBD1. The V gene's germline CDR1 is MDHEN and CDR2 SYDVKM. There are 17 residues in the CDR3. V lost 4 bases, J lost 6 bases, and 13 bases stayed unmatched.